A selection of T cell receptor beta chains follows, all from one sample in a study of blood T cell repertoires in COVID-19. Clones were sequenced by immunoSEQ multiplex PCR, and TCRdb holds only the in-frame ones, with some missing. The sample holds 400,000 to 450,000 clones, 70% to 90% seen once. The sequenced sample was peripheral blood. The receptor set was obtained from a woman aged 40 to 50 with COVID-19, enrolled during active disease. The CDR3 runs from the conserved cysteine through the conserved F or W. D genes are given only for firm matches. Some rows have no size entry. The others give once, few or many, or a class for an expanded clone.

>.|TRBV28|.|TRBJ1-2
TGTGCCAGCATTCCCCTGGGGACACATGAGAACTATGGCTACACCTTC
CASIPLGTHENYGYTF
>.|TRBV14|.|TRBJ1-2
TGTGCCAGCAGCCAAGCAGTTGGGGGGTGGCATGGCTACACCTTC
CASSQAVGGWHGYTF
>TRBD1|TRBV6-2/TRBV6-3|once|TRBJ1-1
TGTGCCAGCAGCCGCGCAGGGGGAATAACTGAAGCTTTCTTT
CASSRAGGITEAFF
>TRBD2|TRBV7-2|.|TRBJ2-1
TGTGCCAGCAGATGGGGGACTAGCGGGGCCAATGAGCAGTTCTTC
CASRWGTSGANEQFF
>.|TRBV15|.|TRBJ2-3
TGTGCCACCAGCAGAGATGCGCGGGTAGGGGATACGCAGTATTTT
CATSRDARVGDTQYF
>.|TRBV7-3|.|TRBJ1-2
TGTGCCAGCAGCCTGGGGGGGCCTAATGGCTACACCTTC
CASSLGGPNGYTF
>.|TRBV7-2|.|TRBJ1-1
TGTGCCAGCAGCTTTTCACTAAGGGGCGCGCGAATGAACACTGAAGCTTTCTTT
CASSFSLRGARMNTEAFF
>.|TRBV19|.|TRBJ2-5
TGTGCCAGTAGTGCCGGGACAACGGGGGGGACCCAGTACTTC
CASSAGTTGGTQYF
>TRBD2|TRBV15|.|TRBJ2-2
TGTGCCACCACCCCAGGACTAGCGGCCGGGGAGCTGTTTTTT
CATTPGLAAGELFF
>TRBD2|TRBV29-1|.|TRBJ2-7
TGCAGCGTTGAAAGGAGAGTGGGCGGGAGTGCGGGGGAGCAGTACTTC
CSVERRVGGSAGEQYF